The TCR beta chain under discussion was sequenced for a study of PD-L1 blockade in urothelial cancer. The time point is: peripheral blood 6 weeks after treatment start. Assay: immunoSEQ multiplex PCR; the TCRdb copy retains only in-frame clones and omits some. This sample has 35,000 or so clones, with approximately 80% found just once. The CDR3 contains 18 residues. V gave up 5 bases and J gave up 0 bases; unmatched junction bases: 10. Germline CDR1 MDHEN, CDR2 SYDVKM. The chain uses TRBV28 and TRBJ2-6, with TRBD1 matching over 7 bases. Material: PBMCs, obtained around atezolizumab (anti-PD-L1) treatment. This TCR was sampled from a man aged 40-50 years with urothelial cancer. CDR3 coding DNA: TGTGCCAGCAGTCCCCTAAGGGGGCAAAGCTCTGGGGCCAACGTCCTGACTTTC. Its protein product is CASSPLRGQSSGANVLTF.